One and the same sample provided the 15 T cell receptor beta chains below, sequenced in a study of blood T cell repertoires in COVID-19. Produced via immunoSEQ multiplex PCR; TCRdb's table is partial and in-frame only. This sample has 150,000 or so clones; roughly four fifths occur once, and the top ten carry about 9.4%. Material for sequencing was peripheral blood. All receptors come from a woman aged 45-65 years with active or convalescent COVID-19.

The chain joins TRBV4-1 to TRBJ2-1; D might be TRBD1 (6 bases). The CDR3 covers 15 residues. Per germline, CDR1 MGHRA and CDR2 YSYEKL. V was trimmed by 1 base and J by 2 bases, leaving 9 bases between them. CDR3 in DNA: TGCGCCAGCAGCCAAGTAGGGACACCCTACAATGAGCAGTTCTTC. Amino acid sequence: CASSQVGTPYNEQFF.

The chain carries TRBV5-5 and TRBJ2-5, with TRBD2 as a possible D gene (5 bases). V was cut by 4 bases and J by 6 bases, with 16 bases left in between. The CDR3 is 14 residues long. CDR1 is SGHKS, CDR2 YYEKEE, per germline (reference sequence). The CDR3 is CASSLDGGGKTQYF. Here the CDR3 DNA reads TGTGCCAGCAGCCTGGACGGCGGAGGAAAGACCCAGTACTTC.

The sample holds a few counts of this clone. V usage is TRBV2 and J usage is TRBJ2-3; 14 nucleotides align to TRBD2. CDR3 length: 20 amino acids. V shed 7 bases, J shed 9 bases, and the junction held 24 bases outside the gene matches. The germline CDR1 and CDR2 sequences are SNHLY and FYNNEI. The CDR3 protein is CASNQLGPDRLAGGPGTQYF. The CDR3 DNA reads as TGTGCCAGCAATCAACTCGGGCCCGATAGACTAGCGGGGGGGCCGGGGACGCAGTATTTT.

This clone was counted only a few times. This chain links TRBV30 with TRBJ2-7; 11 nucleotides match TRBD2. The CDR3 covers 14 residues. The V segment lost 2 bases and the J segment 2 bases; nucleotides outside the gene matches: 2. The germline CDR1 and CDR2 sequences are GTSNPN and SVGIG (reference sequence). Here the CDR3 reads CAWSLLAGAYEQYF. Written as DNA, the CDR3 is TGTGCCTGGAGTTTACTAGCGGGGGCCTACGAGCAGTACTTC.

The chain is built from TRBV6-6 and TRBJ1-2; tentatively, D is TRBD1 (5 bases). Germline assignment: CDR1 MNHNY and CDR2 SVGAGI (reference sequence). Trimming stripped 6 bases from V and 1 base from J, with 15 bases between. The CDR3 sequence is 15 residues long. CDR3 DNA: TGTGCCAGCAGGGGGGGAACGGGGGATAACTATGGCTACACCTTC. Its translation is CASRGGTGDNYGYTF.

The chain has TRBV19 and TRBJ1-4; 9 positions agree with TRBD1. CDR1 is LNHDA and CDR2 is SQIVND in the germline V gene (reference sequence). The CDR3 extends over 14 amino acids. V lost 10 bases to trimming and J lost 8 bases; unmatched junction nucleotides: 11. The CDR3 coding sequence is TGTGCCACGACGTCTACAGGGGGCTGGGAAAAACTGTTTTTT. Amino acid sequence: CATTSTGGWEKLFF.

This clone was seen only once. The chain joins TRBV28 to TRBJ2-4, with TRBD2 matching over 10 bases. In germline, CDR1 is MDHEN, CDR2 SYDVKM. V lost 4 bases, J lost 3 bases, and 9 bases stayed unmatched. This CDR3 is 17 amino acids long. The CDR3 DNA sequence: TGTGCCAGCAGTTCCCTCTGGCTAGCGGGAGTCAAAAACATTCAGTACTTC. Its protein is CASSSLWLAGVKNIQYF.

The chain couples TRBV29-1 to TRBJ2-3; the match to TRBD2 covers 14 bases. CDR1 and CDR2 from the germline V gene are SQVTM and ANQGSEA. The CDR3 is 15 amino acids. Losses at the gene ends were 7 bases for V and 5 bases for J; bases not matched to a gene: 8. CDR3: CSAGLAGEWGDTQYF. The CDR3 DNA reads TGCAGCGCGGGACTAGCGGGGGAATGGGGAGATACGCAGTATTTT.

The chain is built from TRBV10-3 and TRBJ1-1, with D unclear. This CDR3 is built from 13 residues. Germline CDR1 and CDR2: ENHRY and SYGVKD. With 5 bases removed from V and 4 bases from J, the gap between germline ends came to 11 bases. The CDR3 DNA reads TGTGCCATCAGTACCACTTCGCGCACTGAAGCTTTCTTT. Translation gives CAISTTSRTEAFF.

The V gene is TRBV28, the J gene TRBJ2-5, with TRBD2 matching over 7 bases. V trimming: 1 base; J trimming: 4 bases; junction bases outside the gene matches: 6. Germline assignment: CDR1 MDHEN and CDR2 SYDVKM. The CDR3 extends over 15 amino acids. Here the CDR3 reads CASSLLGSSGETQYF. CDR3 coding DNA: TGTGCCAGCAGTTTATTAGGTTCTAGCGGAGAGACCCAGTACTTC.

The genes are TRBV7-9 and TRBJ2-7; perhaps TRBD2 as D (5 bases). Germline V gene data show CDR1 as SEHNR and CDR2 as FQNEAQ (reference sequence). The V end was cut by 3 bases, the J end by 4 bases, with 13 bases between. There are 14 residues in the CDR3. The chain's CDR3 is CASSFGGLKYEQYF. CDR3 nucleotides: TGTGCCAGCAGCTTTGGAGGTTTGAAGTACGAGCAGTACTTC.

The V and J genes are TRBV18 and TRBJ2-2, with 9 bases lining up with TRBD2. The germline CDR1 and CDR2 sequences are KGHSH and LQKENI. The V segment lost 5 bases and the J segment 5 bases; nucleotides outside the gene matches: 6. This CDR3 is 15 amino acids long. CDR3 bases: TGTGCCAGCTCAATTAGCGGGAGCGGAACCGGGGAGCTGTTTTTT. Amino acids: CASSISGSGTGELFF.

The chain employs TRBV7-2 and TRBJ2-1; 10 nucleotides agree with TRBD2. The CDR3 totals 14 residues. Unmatched junction bases numbered 4, after V lost 3 bases and J lost 8 bases. Germline V CDR1 and CDR2: SGHTA, FQGNSA. DNA for the CDR3: TGTGCCAGCAGCTTGTCTAGCGGGGGAGATGAGCAGTTCTTC. Protein: CASSLSSGGDEQFF.

The chain carries TRBV3-1 (or the pseudogene TRBV3-2) and TRBJ2-4; maybe TRBD1 (6 bases). V was clipped by 2 bases and J by 3 bases, with 11 bases between them. Germline loops: CDR1 LGHDT, CDR2 YNNKEL (reference sequence). This CDR3 has 15 amino acids. The CDR3 DNA is TGTGCCAGCAGCCAAAGGAGAGGGGGCAAAAACATTCAGTACTTC. Translating gives CASSQRRGGKNIQYF.

The rearrangement links TRBV28 to TRBJ1-1, with TRBD1 matching over 8 bases. This CDR3 comprises 16 residues. V trimming: 8 bases; J trimming: 1 base; junction bases outside the gene matches: 12. Germline assignment: CDR1 MDHEN and CDR2 SYDVKM. The CDR3 here is CASGTQGALRNTEAFF. The CDR3 bases are TGTGCCAGCGGAACCCAGGGGGCGCTGAGGAACACTGAAGCTTTCTTT. Filled out from reference TRBV28 and TRBJ1-1, the complete variable domain reads DVKVTQSSRYLVKRTGEKVFLECVQDMDHENMFWYRQDPGLGLRLIYFSYDVKMKEKGDIPEGYSVSREKKERFSLILESASTNQTSMYLCASGTQGALRNTEAFFGQGTRLTVV.